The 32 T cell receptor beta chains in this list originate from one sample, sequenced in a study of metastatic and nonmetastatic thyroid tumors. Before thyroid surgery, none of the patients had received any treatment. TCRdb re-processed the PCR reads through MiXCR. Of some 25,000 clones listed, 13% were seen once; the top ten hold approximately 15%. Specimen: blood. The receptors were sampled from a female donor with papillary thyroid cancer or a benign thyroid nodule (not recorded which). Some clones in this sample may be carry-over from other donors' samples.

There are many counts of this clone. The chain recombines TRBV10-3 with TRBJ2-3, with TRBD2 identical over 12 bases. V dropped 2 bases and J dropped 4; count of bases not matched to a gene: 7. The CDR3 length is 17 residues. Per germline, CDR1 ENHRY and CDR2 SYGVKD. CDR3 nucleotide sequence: TGTGCCATCAGTGAGACTAGCGGGAGGCGAGGGGCAGATACGCAGTATTTT. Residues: CAISETSGRRGADTQYF.

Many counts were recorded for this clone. CDR3 sequence (DNA): TGTGCCATCAGTGAGGGACTAGCGGGAGTTCAGTACTTC. Translating it yields CAISEGLAGVQYF. The gene calls are TRBV10-3 and TRBJ2-4; TRBD2 matches 13 bases. The CDR3 runs 13 residues. Germline V gives CDR1 ENHRY, CDR2 SYGVKD. V shed 2 bases, J shed 11 bases, and the junction held 0 bases outside the gene matches.

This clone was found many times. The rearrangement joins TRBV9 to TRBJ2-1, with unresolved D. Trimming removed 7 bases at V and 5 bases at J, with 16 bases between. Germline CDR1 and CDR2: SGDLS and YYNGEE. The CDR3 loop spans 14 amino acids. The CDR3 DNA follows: TGTGCCAGCGGTATTGCGGTACGAAACAATGAGCAGTTCTTC. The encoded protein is CASGIAVRNNEQFF.

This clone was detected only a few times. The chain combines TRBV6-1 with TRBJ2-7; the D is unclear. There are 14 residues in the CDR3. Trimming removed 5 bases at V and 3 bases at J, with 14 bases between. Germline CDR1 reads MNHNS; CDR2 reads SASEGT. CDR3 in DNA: TGTGCCAGCAGTACTGACCCGCGGCTCTACGAGCAGTACTTC. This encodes CASSTDPRLYEQYF.

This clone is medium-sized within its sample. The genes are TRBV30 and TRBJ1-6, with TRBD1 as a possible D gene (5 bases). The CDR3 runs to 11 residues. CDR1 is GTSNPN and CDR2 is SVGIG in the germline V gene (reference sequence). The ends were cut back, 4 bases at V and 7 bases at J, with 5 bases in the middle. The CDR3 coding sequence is TGTGCCTGGAAGGGGAATTCACCCCTCCACTTT. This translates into CAWKGNSPLHF.

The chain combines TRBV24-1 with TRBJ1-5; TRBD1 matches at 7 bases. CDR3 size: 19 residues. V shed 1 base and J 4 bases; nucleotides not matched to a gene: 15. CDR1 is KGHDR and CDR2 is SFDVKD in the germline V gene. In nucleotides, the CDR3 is TGTGCCACCAGTGATTTATCAGGGACAGCCTGGATTTCGAATCAGCCCCAGCATTTT. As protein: CATSDLSGTAWISNQPQHF.

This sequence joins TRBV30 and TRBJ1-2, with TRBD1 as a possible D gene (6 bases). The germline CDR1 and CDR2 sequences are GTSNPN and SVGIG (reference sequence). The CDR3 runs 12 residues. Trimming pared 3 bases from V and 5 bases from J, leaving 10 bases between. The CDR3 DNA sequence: TGTGCCTGGAGGAAAACAGGGTATGGCTACACCTTC. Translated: CAWRKTGYGYTF.

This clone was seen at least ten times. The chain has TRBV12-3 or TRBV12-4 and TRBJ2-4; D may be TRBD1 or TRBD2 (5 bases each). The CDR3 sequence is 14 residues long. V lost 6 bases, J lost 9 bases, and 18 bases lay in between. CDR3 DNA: TGTGCCAGCAGATCTGCCGGGACGCGAGGCATTCAGTACTTC. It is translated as CASRSAGTRGIQYF.

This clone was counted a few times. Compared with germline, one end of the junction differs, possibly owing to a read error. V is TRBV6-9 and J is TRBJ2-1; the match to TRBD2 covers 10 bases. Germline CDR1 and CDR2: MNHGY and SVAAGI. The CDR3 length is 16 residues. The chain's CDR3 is CASSASGGASYNEQFF. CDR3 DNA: TGCGCCAGCAGTGCCAGCGGGGGGGCCTCCTACAATGAGCAGTTCTTC.

CDR3 DNA sequence: TGCAGTGCAAGACGGGACAGAGTTAATCAGCCCCAGCATTTT. Amino acid sequence: CSARRDRVNQPQHF. This rearrangement joins TRBV20-1 to TRBJ1-5; 7 bases are a match to TRBD1. Germline V CDR1 and CDR2: DFQATT, SNEGSKA (reference sequence). The CDR3 totals 14 residues. Trimming cost V 6 bases and J 4 bases; bases outside gene matches: 9.

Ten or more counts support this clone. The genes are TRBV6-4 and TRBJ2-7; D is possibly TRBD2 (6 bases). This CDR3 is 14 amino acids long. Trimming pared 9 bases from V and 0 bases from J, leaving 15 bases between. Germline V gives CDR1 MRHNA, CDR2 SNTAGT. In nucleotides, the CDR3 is TGTGCCAGTAATAGCGGTAGGAGCTCCTACGAGCAGTACTTC. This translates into CASNSGRSSYEQYF.

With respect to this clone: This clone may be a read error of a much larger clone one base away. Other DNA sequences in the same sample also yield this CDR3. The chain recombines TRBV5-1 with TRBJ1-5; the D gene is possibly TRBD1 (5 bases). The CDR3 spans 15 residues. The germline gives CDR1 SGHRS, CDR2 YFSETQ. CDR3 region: CASRETGVEDQPQHF. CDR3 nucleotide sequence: TGCGCCAGCAGGGAGACGGGGGTTGAGGATCAGCCACAGCATTTT.

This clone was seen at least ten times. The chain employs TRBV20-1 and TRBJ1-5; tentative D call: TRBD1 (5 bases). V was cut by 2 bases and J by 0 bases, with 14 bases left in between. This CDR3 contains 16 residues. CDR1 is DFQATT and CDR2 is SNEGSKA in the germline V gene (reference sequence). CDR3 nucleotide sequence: TGCAGTGCTAGATCAGTTGGGGGAATTAGCAATCAGCCCCAGCATTTT. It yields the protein CSARSVGGISNQPQHF.

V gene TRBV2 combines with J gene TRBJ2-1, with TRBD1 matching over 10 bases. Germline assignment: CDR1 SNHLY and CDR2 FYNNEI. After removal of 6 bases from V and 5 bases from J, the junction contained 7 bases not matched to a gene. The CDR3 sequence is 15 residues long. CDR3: CASRDRGFLNNEQFF. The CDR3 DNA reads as TGTGCCAGCAGGGACAGGGGGTTCCTAAACAATGAGCAGTTCTTC.

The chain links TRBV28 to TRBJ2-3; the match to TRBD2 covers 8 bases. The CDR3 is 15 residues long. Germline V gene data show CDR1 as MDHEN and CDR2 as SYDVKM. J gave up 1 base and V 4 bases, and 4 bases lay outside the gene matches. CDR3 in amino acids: CASSSPGGGTDTQYF. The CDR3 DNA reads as TGTGCCAGCAGTTCCCCCGGGGGGGGCACAGATACGCAGTATTTT.

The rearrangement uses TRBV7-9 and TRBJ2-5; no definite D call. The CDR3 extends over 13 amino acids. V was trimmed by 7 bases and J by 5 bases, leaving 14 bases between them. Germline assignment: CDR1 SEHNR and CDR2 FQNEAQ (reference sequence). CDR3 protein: CASILGWSETQYF. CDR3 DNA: TGTGCCAGCATCTTGGGATGGTCGGAGACCCAGTACTTC.

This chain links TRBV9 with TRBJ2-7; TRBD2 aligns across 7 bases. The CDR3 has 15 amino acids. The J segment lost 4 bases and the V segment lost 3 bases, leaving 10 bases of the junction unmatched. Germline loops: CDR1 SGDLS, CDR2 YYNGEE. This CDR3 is CASSAGGLGSYEQYF. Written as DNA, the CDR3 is TGTGCCAGCAGCGCGGGAGGACTAGGATCGTACGAGCAGTACTTC.

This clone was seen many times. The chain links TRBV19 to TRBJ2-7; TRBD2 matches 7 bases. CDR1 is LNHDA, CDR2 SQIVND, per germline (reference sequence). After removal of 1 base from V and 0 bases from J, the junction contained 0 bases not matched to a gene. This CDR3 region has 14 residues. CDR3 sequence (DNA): TGTGCCAGTAGTATAGCTAGCGGCTCCTACGAGCAGTACTTC. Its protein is CASSIASGSYEQYF. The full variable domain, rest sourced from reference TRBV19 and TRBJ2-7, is DGGITQSPKYLFRKEGQNVTLSCEQNLNHDAMYWYRQDPGQGLRLIYYSQIVNDFQKGDIAEGYSVSREKKESFPLTVTSAQKNPTAFYLCASSIASGSYEQYFGPGTRLTVT.

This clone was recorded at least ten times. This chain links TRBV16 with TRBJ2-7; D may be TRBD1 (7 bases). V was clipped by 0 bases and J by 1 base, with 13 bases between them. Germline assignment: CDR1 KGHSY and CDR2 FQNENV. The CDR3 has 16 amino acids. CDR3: CASSQSWQGGSYEQYF. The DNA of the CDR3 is TGTGCCAGCAGCCAATCGTGGCAGGGGGGTTCCTACGAGCAGTACTTC.

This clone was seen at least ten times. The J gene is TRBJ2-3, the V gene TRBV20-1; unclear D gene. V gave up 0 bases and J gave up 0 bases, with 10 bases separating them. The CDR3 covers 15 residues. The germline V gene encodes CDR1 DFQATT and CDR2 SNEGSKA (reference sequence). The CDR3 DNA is TGCAGTGCTAGAGATCTTGGCGGTAGCACAGATACGCAGTATTTT. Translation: CSARDLGGSTDTQYF.

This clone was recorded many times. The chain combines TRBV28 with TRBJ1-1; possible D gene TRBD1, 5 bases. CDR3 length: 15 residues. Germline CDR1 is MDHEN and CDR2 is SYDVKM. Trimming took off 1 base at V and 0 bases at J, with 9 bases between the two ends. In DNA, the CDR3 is TGTGCCAGCAGTTTATTGGGAGGGGTGAACACTGAAGCTTTCTTT. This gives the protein CASSLLGGVNTEAFF.

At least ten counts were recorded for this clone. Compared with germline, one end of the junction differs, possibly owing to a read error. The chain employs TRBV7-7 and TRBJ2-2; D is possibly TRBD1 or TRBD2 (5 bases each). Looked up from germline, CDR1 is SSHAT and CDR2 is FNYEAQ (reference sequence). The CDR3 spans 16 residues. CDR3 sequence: CASSSTRDHNTGELFF. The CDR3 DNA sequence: TGTGCTAGCAGCTCAACCCGGGACCATAACACCGGGGAGCTGTTTTTT.

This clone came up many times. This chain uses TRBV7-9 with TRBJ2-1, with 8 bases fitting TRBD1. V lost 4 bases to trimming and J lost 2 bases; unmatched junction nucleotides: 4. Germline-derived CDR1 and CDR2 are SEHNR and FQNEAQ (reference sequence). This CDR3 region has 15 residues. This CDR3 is CASSSGQGTYNEQFF. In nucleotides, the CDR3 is TGTGCCAGCAGCTCCGGACAGGGTACCTACAATGAGCAGTTCTTC.

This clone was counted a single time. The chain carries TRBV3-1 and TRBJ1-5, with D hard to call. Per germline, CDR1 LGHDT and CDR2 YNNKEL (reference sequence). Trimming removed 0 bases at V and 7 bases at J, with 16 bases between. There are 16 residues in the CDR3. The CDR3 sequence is CASSQDYGRTGQPQHF. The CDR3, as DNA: TGTGCCAGCAGCCAAGATTACGGGAGAACTGGACAGCCCCAGCATTTT.

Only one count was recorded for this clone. In nucleotides, the CDR3 is TGTGCCAGCAGCTCAGGGTCCGGCGGATTCTCCTACGAGCAGTACTTC. Its translation is CASSSGSGGFSYEQYF. The gene calls are TRBV11-1 and TRBJ2-7, with D perhaps matching TRBD1 (5 bases). The V gene's germline CDR1 is SGHAT and CDR2 FQDESV (reference sequence). V was pared by 4 bases and J by 0 bases, with 16 bases between. CDR3 size: 16 residues.

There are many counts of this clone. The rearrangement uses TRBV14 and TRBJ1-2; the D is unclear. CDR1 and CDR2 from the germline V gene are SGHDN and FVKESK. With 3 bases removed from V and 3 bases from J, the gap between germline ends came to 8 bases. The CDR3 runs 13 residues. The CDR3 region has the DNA TGTGCCAGCAGCCAGGGCCGCCACTATGGCTACACCTTC. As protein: CASSQGRHYGYTF.

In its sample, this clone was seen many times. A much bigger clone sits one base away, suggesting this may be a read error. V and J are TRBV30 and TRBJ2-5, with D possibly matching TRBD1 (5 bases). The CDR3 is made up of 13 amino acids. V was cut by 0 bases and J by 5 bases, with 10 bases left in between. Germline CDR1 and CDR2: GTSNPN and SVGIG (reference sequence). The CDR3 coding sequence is TGTGCCTGGAGTGTGCAGGGCCGGGAGACCCAGTACTTC. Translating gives CAWSVQGRETQYF.

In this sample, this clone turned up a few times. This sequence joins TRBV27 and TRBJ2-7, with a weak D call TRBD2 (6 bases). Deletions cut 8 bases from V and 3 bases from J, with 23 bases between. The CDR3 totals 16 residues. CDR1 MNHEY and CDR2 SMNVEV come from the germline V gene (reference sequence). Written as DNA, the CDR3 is TGTGCCAGCGCTGCCCTCGGGGGAATTAAGTTCTACGAGCAGTACTTC. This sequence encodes CASAALGGIKFYEQYF.

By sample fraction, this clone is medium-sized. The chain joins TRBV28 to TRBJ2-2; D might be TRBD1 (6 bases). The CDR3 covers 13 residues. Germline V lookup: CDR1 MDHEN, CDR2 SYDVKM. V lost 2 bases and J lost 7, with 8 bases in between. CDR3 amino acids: CASSLRGNGELFF. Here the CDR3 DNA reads TGTGCCAGCAGTTTAAGGGGGAACGGGGAGCTGTTTTTT.

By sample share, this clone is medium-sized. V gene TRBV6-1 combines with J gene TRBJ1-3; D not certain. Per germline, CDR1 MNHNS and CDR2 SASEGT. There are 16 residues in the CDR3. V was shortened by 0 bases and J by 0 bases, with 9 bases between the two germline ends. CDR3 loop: CASSEAGEISGNTIYF. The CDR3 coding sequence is TGTGCCAGCAGTGAAGCGGGAGAGATCTCTGGAAACACCATATATTTT.

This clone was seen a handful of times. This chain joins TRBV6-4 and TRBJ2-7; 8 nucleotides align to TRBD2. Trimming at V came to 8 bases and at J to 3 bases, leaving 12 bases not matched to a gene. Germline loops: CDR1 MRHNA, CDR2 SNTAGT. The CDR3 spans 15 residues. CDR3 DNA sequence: TGTGCCAGCCAGCCCCCGGGACTAGGCCACTACGAGCAGTACTTC. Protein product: CASQPPGLGHYEQYF.

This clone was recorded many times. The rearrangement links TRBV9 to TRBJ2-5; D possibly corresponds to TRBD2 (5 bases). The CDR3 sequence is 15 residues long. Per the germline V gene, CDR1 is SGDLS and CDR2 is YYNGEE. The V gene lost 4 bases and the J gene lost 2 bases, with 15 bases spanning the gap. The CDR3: CASSPQSGPQETQYF. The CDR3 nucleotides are TGTGCCAGCAGCCCCCAAAGCGGCCCACAAGAGACCCAGTACTTC.